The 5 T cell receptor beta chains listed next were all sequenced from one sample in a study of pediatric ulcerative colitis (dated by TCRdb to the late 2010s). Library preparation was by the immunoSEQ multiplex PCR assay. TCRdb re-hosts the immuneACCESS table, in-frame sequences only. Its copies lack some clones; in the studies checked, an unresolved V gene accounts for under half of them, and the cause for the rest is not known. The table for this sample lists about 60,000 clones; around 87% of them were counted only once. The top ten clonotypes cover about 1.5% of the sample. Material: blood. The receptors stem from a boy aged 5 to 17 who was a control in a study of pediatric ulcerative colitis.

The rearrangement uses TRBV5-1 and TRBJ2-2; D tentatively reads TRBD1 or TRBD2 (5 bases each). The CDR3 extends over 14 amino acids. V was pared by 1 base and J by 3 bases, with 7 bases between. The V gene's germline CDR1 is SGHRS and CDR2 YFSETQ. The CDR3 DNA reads TGCGCCAGCAGCTTGTGGGGGTACACCGGGGAGCTGTTTTTT. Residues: CASSLWGYTGELFF.

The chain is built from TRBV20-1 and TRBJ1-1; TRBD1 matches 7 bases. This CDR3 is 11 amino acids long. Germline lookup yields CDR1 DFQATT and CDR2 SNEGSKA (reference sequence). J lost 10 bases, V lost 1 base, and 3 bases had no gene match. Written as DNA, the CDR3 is TGCAGTGCTAGAGGCCAGGGGGGAGCTTTCTTT. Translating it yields CSARGQGGAFF.

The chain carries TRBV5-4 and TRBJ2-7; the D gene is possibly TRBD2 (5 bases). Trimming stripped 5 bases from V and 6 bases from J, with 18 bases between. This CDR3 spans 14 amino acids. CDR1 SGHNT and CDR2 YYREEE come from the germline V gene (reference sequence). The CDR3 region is CASSSGVVRSEQYF. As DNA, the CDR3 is TGTGCCAGCAGTTCCGGGGTTGTCCGCTCCGAGCAGTACTTC.

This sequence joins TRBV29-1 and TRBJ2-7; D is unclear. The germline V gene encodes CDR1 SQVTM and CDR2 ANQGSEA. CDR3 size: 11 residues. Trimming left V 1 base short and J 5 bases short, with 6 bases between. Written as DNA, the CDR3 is TGCAGCGTTGAAGCTCGCCACGAGCAGTACTTC. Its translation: CSVEARHEQYF.

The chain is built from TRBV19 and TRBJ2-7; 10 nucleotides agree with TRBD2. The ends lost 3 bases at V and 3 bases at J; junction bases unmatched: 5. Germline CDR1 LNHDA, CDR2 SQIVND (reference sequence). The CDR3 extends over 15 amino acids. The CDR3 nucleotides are TGTGCCAGTAGTATCGCGTCTAGCGGGAGCTACGAGCAGTACTTC. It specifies CASSIASSGSYEQYF.